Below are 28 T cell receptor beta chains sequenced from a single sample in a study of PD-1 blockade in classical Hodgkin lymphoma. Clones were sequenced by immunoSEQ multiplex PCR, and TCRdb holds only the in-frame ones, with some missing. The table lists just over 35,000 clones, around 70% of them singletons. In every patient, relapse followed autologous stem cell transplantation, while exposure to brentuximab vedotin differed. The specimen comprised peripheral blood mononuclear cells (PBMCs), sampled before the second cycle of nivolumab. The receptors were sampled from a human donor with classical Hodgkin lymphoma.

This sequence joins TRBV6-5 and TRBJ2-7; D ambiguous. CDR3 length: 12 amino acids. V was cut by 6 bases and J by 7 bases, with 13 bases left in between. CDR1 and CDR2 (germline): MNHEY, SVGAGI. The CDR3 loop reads CASRTGSREQYF. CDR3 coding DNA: TGTGCCAGCAGAACGGGTTCCCGAGAGCAGTACTTC.

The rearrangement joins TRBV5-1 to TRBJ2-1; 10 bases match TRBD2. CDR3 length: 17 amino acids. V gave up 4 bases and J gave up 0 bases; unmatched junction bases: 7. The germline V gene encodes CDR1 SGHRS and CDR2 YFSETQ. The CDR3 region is CASSPGLAMSSYNEQFF. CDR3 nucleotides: TGCGCCAGCAGCCCGGGACTAGCGATGAGCTCCTACAATGAGCAGTTCTTC.

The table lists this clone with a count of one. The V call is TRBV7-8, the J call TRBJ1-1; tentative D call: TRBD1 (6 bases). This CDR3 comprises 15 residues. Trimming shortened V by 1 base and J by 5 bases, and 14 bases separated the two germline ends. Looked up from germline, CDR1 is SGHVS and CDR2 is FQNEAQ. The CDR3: CASSLVGGRITEAFF. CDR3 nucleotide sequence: TGTGCCAGCAGCTTAGTTGGGGGGCGCATTACTGAAGCTTTCTTT.

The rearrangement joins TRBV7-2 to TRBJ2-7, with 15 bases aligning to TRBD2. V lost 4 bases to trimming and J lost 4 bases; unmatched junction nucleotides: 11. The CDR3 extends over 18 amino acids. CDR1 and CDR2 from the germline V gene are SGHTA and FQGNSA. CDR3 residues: CASSSRTSGRAGAYEQYF. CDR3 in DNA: TGTGCCAGCAGCTCGAGGACTAGCGGGAGGGCCGGGGCGTACGAGCAGTACTTC.

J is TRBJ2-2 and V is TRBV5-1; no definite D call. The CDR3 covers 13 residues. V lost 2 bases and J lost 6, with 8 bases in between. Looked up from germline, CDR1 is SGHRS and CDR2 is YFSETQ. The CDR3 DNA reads TGCGCCAGCAGCTTTGGTGTTCCCGGGGAGCTGTTTTTT. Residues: CASSFGVPGELFF.

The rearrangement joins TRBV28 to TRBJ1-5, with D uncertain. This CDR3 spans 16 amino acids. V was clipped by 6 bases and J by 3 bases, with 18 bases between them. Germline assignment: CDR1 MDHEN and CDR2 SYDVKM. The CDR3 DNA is TGTGCCAGCAGCCCCCGTCTTATGGGTTACAATCAGCCCCAGCATTTT. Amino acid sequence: CASSPRLMGYNQPQHF.

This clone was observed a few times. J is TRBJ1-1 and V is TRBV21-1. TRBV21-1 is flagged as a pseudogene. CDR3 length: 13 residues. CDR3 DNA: TGTGCCAGCAGCAAAGCCCCAAGGGTGCGAGCTTTCTTT. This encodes CASSKAPRVRAFF.

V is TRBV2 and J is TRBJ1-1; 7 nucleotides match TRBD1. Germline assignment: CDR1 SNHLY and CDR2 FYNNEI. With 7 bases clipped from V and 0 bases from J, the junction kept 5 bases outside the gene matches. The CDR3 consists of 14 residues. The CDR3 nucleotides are TGTGCCAGCATTAGGGGGCTTGTGAACACTGAAGCTTTCTTT. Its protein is CASIRGLVNTEAFF.

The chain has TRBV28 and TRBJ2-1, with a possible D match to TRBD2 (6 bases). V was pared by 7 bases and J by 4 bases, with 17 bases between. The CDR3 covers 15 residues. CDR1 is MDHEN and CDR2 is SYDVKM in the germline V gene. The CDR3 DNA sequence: TGTGCCAGCACCTTAAGTAGCGGTCGGTACAATGAGCAGTTCTTC. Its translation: CASTLSSGRYNEQFF.

Here the CDR3 reads CASGLGLAASYNEQFF. CDR3 nucleotide sequence: TGTGCTAGTGGTTTGGGACTAGCGGCCTCCTACAATGAGCAGTTCTTC. The J gene is TRBJ2-1, the V gene TRBV12-5; 9 bases map to TRBD2. The length of the CDR3 is 16 residues. Germline CDR1 reads LGHNT; CDR2 reads FRNRAP. V trimming: 1 base; J trimming: 0 bases; junction bases outside the gene matches: 1.

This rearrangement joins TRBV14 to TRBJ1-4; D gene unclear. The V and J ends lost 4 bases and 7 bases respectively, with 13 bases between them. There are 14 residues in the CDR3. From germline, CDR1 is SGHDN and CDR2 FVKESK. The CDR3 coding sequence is TGTGCCAGCAGCCTAAGAAAGACGGCTGAAAAACTGTTTTTT. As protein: CASSLRKTAEKLFF.

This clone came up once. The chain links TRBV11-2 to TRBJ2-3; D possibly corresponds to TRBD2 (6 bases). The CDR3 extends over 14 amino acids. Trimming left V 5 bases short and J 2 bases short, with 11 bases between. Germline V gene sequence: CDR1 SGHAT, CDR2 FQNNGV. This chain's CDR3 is CASSLSGSTDTQYF. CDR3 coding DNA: TGTGCCAGCAGCCTAAGCGGGTCCACAGATACGCAGTATTTT.

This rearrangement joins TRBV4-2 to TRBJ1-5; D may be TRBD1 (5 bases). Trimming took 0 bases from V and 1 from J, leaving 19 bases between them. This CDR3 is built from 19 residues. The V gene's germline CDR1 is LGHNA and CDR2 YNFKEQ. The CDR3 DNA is TGTGCCAGCAGCCAAGATCCCAACGGGGGAAGGGGCAGCAATCAGCCCCAGCATTTT. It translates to CASSQDPNGGRGSNQPQHF.

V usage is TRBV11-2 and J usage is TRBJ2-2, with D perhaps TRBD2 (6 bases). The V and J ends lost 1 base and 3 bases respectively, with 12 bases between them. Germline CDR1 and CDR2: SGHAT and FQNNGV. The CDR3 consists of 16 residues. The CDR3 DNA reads TGTGCCAGCAGCTTAGTGGCAGGGACTTACACCGGGGAGCTGTTTTTT. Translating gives CASSLVAGTYTGELFF.

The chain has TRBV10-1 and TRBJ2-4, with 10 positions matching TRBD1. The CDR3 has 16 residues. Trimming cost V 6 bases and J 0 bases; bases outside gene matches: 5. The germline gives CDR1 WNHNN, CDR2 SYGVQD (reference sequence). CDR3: CASRGQGFQAKNIQYF. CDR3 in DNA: TGCGCCAGCAGGGGACAGGGGTTTCAAGCCAAAAACATTCAGTACTTC.

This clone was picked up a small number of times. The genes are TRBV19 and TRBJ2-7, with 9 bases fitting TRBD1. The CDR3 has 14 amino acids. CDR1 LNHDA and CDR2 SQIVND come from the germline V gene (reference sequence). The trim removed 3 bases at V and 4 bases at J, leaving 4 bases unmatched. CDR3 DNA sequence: TGTGCCAGTAGTATTGGGACAGGGCAATACGAGCAGTACTTC. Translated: CASSIGTGQYEQYF.

CDR3 DNA: TGCGCCAGCAGCATTCGACAGGGGGCCCCTAGGACTGAAGCTTTCTTT. Protein product: CASSIRQGAPRTEAFF. The V call is TRBV5-1, the J call TRBJ1-1; TRBD1 matches 10 bases. Germline trimming cut 4 bases from V and 5 bases from J; bases unmatched to any gene: 11. CDR1 and CDR2 (germline): SGHRS, YFSETQ. There are 16 residues in the CDR3.

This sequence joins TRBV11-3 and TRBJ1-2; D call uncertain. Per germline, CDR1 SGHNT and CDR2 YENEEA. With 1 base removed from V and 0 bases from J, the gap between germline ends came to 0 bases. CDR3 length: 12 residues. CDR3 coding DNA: TGTGCCAGCAGCTTAGCTAACTATGGCTACACCTTC. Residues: CASSLANYGYTF. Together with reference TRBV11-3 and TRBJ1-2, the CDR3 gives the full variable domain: EAGVVQSPRYKIIEKKQPVAFWCNPISGHNTLYWYLQNLGQGPELLIRYENEEAVDDSQLPKDRFSAERLKGVDSTLKIQPAELGDSAVYLCASSLANYGYTFGSGTRLTVV.

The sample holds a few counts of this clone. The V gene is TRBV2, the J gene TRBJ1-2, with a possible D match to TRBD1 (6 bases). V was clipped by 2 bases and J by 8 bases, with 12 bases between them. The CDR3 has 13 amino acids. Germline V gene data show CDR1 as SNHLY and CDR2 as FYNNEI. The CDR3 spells CASSEYGQLGYTF. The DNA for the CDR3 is TGTGCCAGCAGTGAATACGGACAGCTGGGCTACACCTTC.

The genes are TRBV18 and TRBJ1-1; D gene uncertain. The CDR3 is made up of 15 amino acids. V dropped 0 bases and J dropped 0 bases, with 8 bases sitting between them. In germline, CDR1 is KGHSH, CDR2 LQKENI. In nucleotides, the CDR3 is TGTGCCAGCTCACCACCGTGGCAGGTGAACACTGAAGCTTTCTTT. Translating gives CASSPPWQVNTEAFF. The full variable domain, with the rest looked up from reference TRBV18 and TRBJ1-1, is NAGVMQNPRHLVRRRGQEARLRCSPMKGHSHVYWYRQLPEEGLKFMVYLQKENIIDESGMPKERFSAEFPKEGPSILRIQQVVRGDSAAYFCASSPPWQVNTEAFFGQGTRLTVV.

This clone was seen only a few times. CDR3 DNA: TGTGCCGGGGGACGGGCAGGGGATAGCAATCAGCCCCAGCATTTT. Its translation is CAGGRAGDSNQPQHF. The chain combines TRBV19 with TRBJ1-5; tentatively, D is TRBD1 (6 bases). Germline V CDR1 and CDR2: LNHDA, SQIVND (reference sequence). The CDR3 is 15 residues long. V was clipped by 11 bases and J by 0 bases, with 17 bases between them.

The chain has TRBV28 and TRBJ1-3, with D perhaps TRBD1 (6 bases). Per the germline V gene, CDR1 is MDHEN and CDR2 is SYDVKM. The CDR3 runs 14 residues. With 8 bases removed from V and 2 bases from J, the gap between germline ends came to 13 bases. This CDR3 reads CASHQGGAGNTIYF. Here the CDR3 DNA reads TGTGCCAGCCACCAAGGGGGGGCTGGAAACACCATATATTTT.

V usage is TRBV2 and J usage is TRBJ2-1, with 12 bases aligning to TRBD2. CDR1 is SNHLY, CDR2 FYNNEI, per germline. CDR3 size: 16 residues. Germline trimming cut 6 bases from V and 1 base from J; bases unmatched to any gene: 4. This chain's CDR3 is CASSAGLAGSYNEQFF. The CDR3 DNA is TGTGCCAGCAGCGCAGGACTAGCGGGGTCCTACAATGAGCAGTTCTTC.

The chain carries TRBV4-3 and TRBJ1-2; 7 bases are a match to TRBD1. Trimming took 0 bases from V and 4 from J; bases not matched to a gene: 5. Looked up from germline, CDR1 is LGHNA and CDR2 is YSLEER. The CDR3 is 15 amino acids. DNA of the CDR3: TGCGCCAGCAGCCAAGAGTGGGACAGTCTCTATGGCTACACCTTC. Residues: CASSQEWDSLYGYTF.

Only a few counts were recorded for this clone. Here the CDR3 reads CASSYSTGRLFGGYTF. The CDR3 DNA reads TGTGCCAGCAGTTACTCGACAGGGAGGCTATTTGGTGGCTACACCTTC. The rearrangement joins TRBV6-6 to TRBJ1-2, with 7 nucleotides matching TRBD1. The CDR3 is made up of 16 amino acids. J gave up 7 bases and V 0 bases, and 11 bases lay outside the gene matches. Germline V gene data show CDR1 as MNHNY and CDR2 as SVGAGI (reference sequence).

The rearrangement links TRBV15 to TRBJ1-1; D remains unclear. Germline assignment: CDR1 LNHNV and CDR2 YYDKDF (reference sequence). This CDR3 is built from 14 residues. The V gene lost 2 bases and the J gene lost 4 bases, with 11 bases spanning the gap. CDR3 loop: CATSRTQGGTEAFF. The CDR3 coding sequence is TGTGCCACCAGCAGAACCCAAGGCGGCACTGAAGCTTTCTTT.

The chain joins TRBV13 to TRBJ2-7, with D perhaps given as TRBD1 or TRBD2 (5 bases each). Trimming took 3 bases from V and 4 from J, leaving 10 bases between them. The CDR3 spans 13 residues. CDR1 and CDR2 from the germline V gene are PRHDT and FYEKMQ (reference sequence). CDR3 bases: TGTGCCAGCAGCTTGGGGGTGGCGTACGAGCAGTACTTC. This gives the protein CASSLGVAYEQYF.

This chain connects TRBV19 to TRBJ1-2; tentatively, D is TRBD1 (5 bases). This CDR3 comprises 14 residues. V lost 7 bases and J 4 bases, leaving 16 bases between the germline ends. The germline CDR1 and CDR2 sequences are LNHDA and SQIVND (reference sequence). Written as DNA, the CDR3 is TGTGCCAGTACCTCCCCAGGGCGCCTCTATGGCTACACCTTC. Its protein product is CASTSPGRLYGYTF.